This TCR beta chain emerged from a study of T cell responses to AZD1222 COVID-19 vaccine. Study-level points and caveats: Seropositive status at baseline applied to only six AZD1222 recipients. A rise in Spike-specific TCR breadth and depth followed two AZD1222 doses. The peak T cell response came first, and repertoires were sampled only after it.

With regard to this clone: Its cognate antigen is unknown.

Some second doses came at about 4 weeks and others at about 12 weeks; these were pooled. Only in-frame clones appear in the TCRdb table, and some are missing; sequencing was by immunoSEQ multiplex PCR. Of roughly 170,000 clones detected, 85% to 95% appear once; the ten largest clones hold 1.6%. Here the sequenced sample was peripheral blood, taken 28 days after the second AZD1222 dose. This sequence was found in an adult who received the AZD1222 COVID-19 vaccine.

CDR3 region: CASSHSGSTDTQYF. The CDR3 DNA is TGTGCCAGCAGCCACAGCGGAAGCACAGATACGCAGTATTTT. The chain joins TRBV5-4 to TRBJ2-3, with a tentative D call TRBD2 (5 bases). CDR1 and CDR2 (germline): SGHNT, YYREEE (reference sequence). The CDR3 loop spans 14 amino acids. V was shortened by 4 bases and J by 0 bases, with 9 bases between the two germline ends.